Sequencing of this T cell receptor beta chain was carried out in a study of cytomegalovirus exposure and HLA in healthy donors. Findings of the study overall: A later look showed TCR association rates differing by HLA locus, highest for DRB1 and lowest for HLA-C.

About this clone itself: The antigen is undetermined.

CDR1 and CDR2 (germline): SQVTM, ANQGSEA. This CDR3 region has 16 residues. V was clipped by 2 bases and J by 0 bases, with 14 bases between them. Primers: 60 Vbeta forward and 13 Jbeta reverse. The repertoire was sequenced with immunoSEQ multiplex PCR; TCRdb's copy has only in-frame clones and lacks some. The profile shows some 180,000 clones, over 65% of them singletons. The sequence came from a man younger than 35 in good health and CMV-seronegative. The V and J genes are TRBV29-1 and TRBJ2-1, with D perhaps matching TRBD1 (6 bases). The sequenced sample consisted of PBMCs. The CDR3 region is CSVESTGESSYNEQFF. As DNA, the CDR3 is TGCAGCGTTGAATCGACAGGCGAGAGCTCCTACAATGAGCAGTTCTTC.